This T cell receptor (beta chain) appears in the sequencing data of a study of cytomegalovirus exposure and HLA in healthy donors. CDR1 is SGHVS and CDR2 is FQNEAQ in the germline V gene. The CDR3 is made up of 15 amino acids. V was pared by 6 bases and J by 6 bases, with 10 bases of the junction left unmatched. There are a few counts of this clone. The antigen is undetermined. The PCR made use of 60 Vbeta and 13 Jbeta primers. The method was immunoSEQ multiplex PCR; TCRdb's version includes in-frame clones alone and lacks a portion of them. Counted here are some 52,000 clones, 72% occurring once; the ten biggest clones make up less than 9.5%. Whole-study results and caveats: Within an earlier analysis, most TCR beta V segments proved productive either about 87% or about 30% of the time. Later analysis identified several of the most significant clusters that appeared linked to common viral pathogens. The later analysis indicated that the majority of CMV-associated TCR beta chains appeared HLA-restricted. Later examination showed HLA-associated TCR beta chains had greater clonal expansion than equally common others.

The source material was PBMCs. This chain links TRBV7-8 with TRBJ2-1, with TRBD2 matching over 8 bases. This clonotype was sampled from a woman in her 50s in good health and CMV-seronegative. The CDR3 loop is CASRSGTSGLNEQFF. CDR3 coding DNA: TGTGCCAGCAGGAGCGGCACTAGCGGACTCAATGAGCAGTTCTTC.